The present T cell receptor beta chain was sequenced within a study of breast tumors, draining lymph nodes, adjacent tissues. Study findings and constraints: Data fit most tumor T cells coming from lymph node, expanding in tumor.

TCRdb re-analysed the multiplex PCR reads in MiXCR, keeping a single row per CDR3 protein. The data contain roughly 260,000 distinct CDR3 sequences, 30% to 35% of them singletons. Points on this clonotype: Its antigen is unidentified. This could be a read error, since a much larger clone is one nucleotide away.

The CDR3 sequence is 15 residues long. Germline assignment: CDR1 DFQATT and CDR2 SNEGSKA (reference sequence). Axillary draining lymph nodes of breast cancer patients supplied the node samples. The J gene is TRBJ2-1, the V gene TRBV20-1; 12 positions match TRBD2. The sequencing sample was made of axillary lymph node tissue. The receptor was isolated from a female donor with breast cancer. Some clones in this sample may be carry-over from other donors' samples. In DNA, the CDR3 is TGCAGTGCTGGAGACCTAGCGGGAGGGCCTTTTGAGCAGTTCTTC. Protein product: CSAGDLAGGPFEQFF.